Below, 31 T cell receptor beta chains from the same sample are listed, as sequenced in a study of lymphopenia after photon versus proton radiotherapy. Using immunoSEQ multiplex PCR, the repertoire was profiled, and TCRdb retains in-frame clones only, with some absent. The sample consists of around 150,000 clones, about 85% of them appearing once. The starting material was peripheral blood, obtained from a patient treated with photon-based radiotherapy. Receptors originate from a man aged 45-60 years with gastric cancer.

The rearrangement uses TRBV28 and TRBJ2-7, with TRBD2 as a possible D gene (5 bases). V lost 5 bases to trimming and J lost 5 bases, with 10 bases between them. The CDR3 totals 12 residues. Germline CDR1 MDHEN, CDR2 SYDVKM. CDR3 in amino acids: CASSAGRNEQYF. The CDR3 DNA reads as TGTGCCAGCAGTGCGGGCCGGAACGAGCAGTACTTC.

Note on this clone: Distinct nucleotide sequences in the sample also encode this CDR3. The CDR3 protein is CASSPLNTGELFF. CDR3 nucleotide sequence: TGTGCCAGCTCACCACTAAACACCGGGGAGCTGTTTTTT. The chain couples TRBV18 to TRBJ2-2, with D unresolved. The CDR3 length is 13 residues. V lost 1 base and J lost 2, with 2 bases in between. Germline CDR1 and CDR2: KGHSH and LQKENI.

The rearrangement links TRBV27 to TRBJ2-7; 10 nucleotides agree with TRBD1. CDR1 and CDR2 from the germline V gene are MNHEY and SMNVEV (reference sequence). The ends lost 5 bases at V and 7 bases at J; junction bases unmatched: 8. The length of the CDR3 is 14 residues. Here the CDR3 reads CASSPGQGWGEQYF. CDR3 nucleotide sequence: TGTGCCAGCAGTCCGGGACAGGGGTGGGGGGAGCAGTACTTC.

The V call is TRBV9, the J call TRBJ1-1, with TRBD1 matching 7 bases. This CDR3 spans 13 amino acids. Germline values: CDR1 SGDLS, CDR2 YYNGEE. The V and J ends lost 4 bases and 6 bases, in that order; junction bases with no gene match: 6. The CDR3 sequence: CASSLGTDPEAFF. The CDR3 nucleotides are TGTGCCAGCAGCCTCGGGACAGATCCTGAAGCTTTCTTT.

The chain is built from TRBV10-2 and TRBJ2-2; TRBD2 matches at 9 bases. CDR3 length equals 16 residues. Germline-derived CDR1 and CDR2 are WSHSY and SAAADI. The J segment lost 5 bases and the V segment lost 3 bases, leaving 7 bases of the junction unmatched. The CDR3 reads CASSDGASGTTGELFF. CDR3 DNA: TGCGCCAGCAGTGATGGCGCTAGCGGGACTACCGGGGAGCTGTTTTTT.

J is TRBJ2-1 and V is TRBV30, with 9 nucleotides matching TRBD2. CDR1 and CDR2 (germline): GTSNPN, SVGIG (reference sequence). The CDR3 is made up of 14 amino acids. V was clipped by 2 bases and J by 1 base; unmatched bases: 0. Here the CDR3 DNA reads TGTGCCTGGAGTCTAGCGGGGTCCTACAATGAGCAGTTCTTC. This encodes CAWSLAGSYNEQFF. The full variable domain, rest sourced from reference TRBV30 and TRBJ2-1, is SQTIHQWPATLVQPVGSPLSLECTVEGTSNPNLYWYRQAAGRGLQLLFYSVGIGQISSEVPQNLSASRPQDRQFILSSKKLLLSDSGFYLCAWSLAGSYNEQFFGPGTRLTVL.

V is TRBV25-1 and J is TRBJ2-2, with D possibly TRBD1 on 6 matching bases. The CDR3 is 13 amino acids. V lost 7 bases, J lost 3 bases, and 9 bases lay in between. Germline-derived CDR1 and CDR2 are MGHDK and SYGVNS. The CDR3 DNA follows: TGTGCCAGCAAAGGGGGTGACACCGGGGAGCTGTTTTTT. It codes for CASKGGDTGELFF.

The chain employs TRBV27 and TRBJ2-1, with TRBD2 matching over 14 bases. The CDR3 is 16 residues long. Germline CDR1 and CDR2: MNHEY and SMNVEV (reference sequence). With 7 bases clipped from V and 3 bases from J, the junction kept 5 bases outside the gene matches. The chain's CDR3 is CASKKGLAGDYNEQFF. As DNA, the CDR3 is TGTGCCAGCAAGAAGGGACTAGCGGGAGACTACAATGAGCAGTTCTTC.

The chain combines TRBV27 with TRBJ2-1; 9 positions match TRBD2. Trimming took 7 bases from V and 8 from J; bases not matched to a gene: 12. CDR1 is MNHEY and CDR2 is SMNVEV in the germline V gene (reference sequence). CDR3 length: 15 amino acids. CDR3 region: CASISLLAGFDEQFF. For the CDR3, the DNA is TGTGCCAGCATTAGCCTGCTAGCGGGATTCGATGAGCAGTTCTTC.

The CDR3: CASSPDWYYEQYF. CDR3 DNA: TGTGCCAGCAGCCCGGACTGGTACTACGAGCAGTACTTC. The J gene is TRBJ2-7, the V gene TRBV7-9, with D maybe TRBD2 (5 bases). CDR1 SEHNR and CDR2 FQNEAQ come from the germline V gene (reference sequence). With 5 bases removed from V and 3 bases from J, the gap between germline ends came to 11 bases. CDR3 length: 13 amino acids.

In regard to this clone: Other DNA sequences from this sample encode an identical CDR3 as well. The CDR3 coding sequence is TGTGCCAGCAGTTTGGCAGCCTACGAGCAGTACTTC. Protein sequence: CASSLAAYEQYF. The chain has TRBV28 and TRBJ2-7; D uncertain. V gave up 3 bases and J gave up 2 bases, with 5 bases separating them. The CDR3 has 12 residues. Per germline, CDR1 MDHEN and CDR2 SYDVKM.

The rearrangement joins TRBV5-1 to TRBJ1-1, with a possible D match to TRBD1 (5 bases). Germline CDR1 SGHRS, CDR2 YFSETQ. The CDR3 is 18 residues long. V lost 0 bases, J lost 0 bases, and 18 bases lay in between. The CDR3 is CASSLGRGTSWMNTEAFF. In DNA, the CDR3 is TGCGCCAGCAGCTTGGGGAGAGGGACCTCCTGGATGAACACTGAAGCTTTCTTT.

The gene calls are TRBV9 and TRBJ2-1; D uncertain. The CDR3 totals 16 residues. Between the trimmed V and J ends, which lost 3 bases and 0 bases, there was a span of 13 bases. The germline V gene encodes CDR1 SGDLS and CDR2 YYNGEE. CDR3 nucleotides: TGTGCCAGCAGCGCTCACCTGATTAGCTCCTACAATGAGCAGTTCTTC. Amino acids: CASSAHLISSYNEQFF. Filled out from reference TRBV9 and TRBJ2-1, the complete variable domain reads DSGVTQTPKHLITATGQRVTLRCSPRSGDLSVYWYQQSLDQGLQFLIQYYNGEERAKGNILERFSAQQFPDLHSELNLSSLELGDSALYFCASSAHLISSYNEQFFGPGTRLTVL.

The rearrangement links TRBV9 to TRBJ2-2; 7 bases match TRBD2. The CDR3 has 16 residues. The germline CDR1 and CDR2 sequences are SGDLS and YYNGEE. Unmatched junction bases numbered 11, after V lost 4 bases and J lost 5 bases. The CDR3 nucleotides read TGTGCCAGCAGCCTTAGAGGGCGGGAGCTAACCGGGGAGCTGTTTTTT. Protein sequence: CASSLRGRELTGELFF.

J is TRBJ1-1 and V is TRBV11-2; TRBD1 might be the D (6 bases). CDR3 length: 14 amino acids. In germline, CDR1 is SGHAT, CDR2 FQNNGV. V was cut by 4 bases and J by 2 bases, with 11 bases left in between. DNA for the CDR3: TGTGCCAGCAGCTCCGGGACATCTAACACTGAAGCTTTCTTT. Translated: CASSSGTSNTEAFF.

The chain employs TRBV6-5 and TRBJ1-1; D unresolved. This CDR3 has 12 amino acids. Trimming took 2 bases from V and 0 from J, leaving 1 base between them. Germline CDR1 and CDR2: MNHEY and SVGAGI. The CDR3 here is CASSYMNTEAFF. CDR3 coding DNA: TGTGCCAGCAGTTACATGAACACTGAAGCTTTCTTT.

The chain combines TRBV7-9 with TRBJ2-7; TRBD2 might be the D (6 bases). CDR3 length equals 14 residues. Germline V gene sequence: CDR1 SEHNR, CDR2 FQNEAQ (reference sequence). V lost 3 bases and J 3 bases, leaving 12 bases between the germline ends. The CDR3 coding sequence is TGTGCCAGCAGCTTCGTTGCGGGATTCTACGAGCAGTACTTC. Protein sequence: CASSFVAGFYEQYF.

This sequence joins TRBV6-4 and TRBJ2-1, with 9 bases aligning to TRBD2. Germline CDR1 and CDR2: MRHNA and SNTAGT. Trimming cost V 10 bases and J 2 bases; bases outside gene matches: 6. This CDR3 has 14 residues. CDR3 sequence (DNA): TGTGCCACCCGTAGCGGGAGCGCCTACAATGAGCAGTTCTTC. This sequence encodes CATRSGSAYNEQFF.

CDR3 bases: TGTGCCAGCAGCCAAGATAGGACCTTAGGAATTTCCGAGCAGTTCTTC. Translating gives CASSQDRTLGISEQFF. V usage is TRBV14 and J usage is TRBJ2-1; D remains ambiguous. The germline V gene encodes CDR1 SGHDN and CDR2 FVKESK. Trimming took 0 bases from V and 10 from J, leaving 19 bases between them. This CDR3 is 16 amino acids long.

The chain employs TRBV9 and TRBJ1-2; 9 bases map to TRBD1. The germline gives CDR1 SGDLS, CDR2 YYNGEE. The CDR3 is made up of 14 amino acids. J lost 5 bases, V lost 4 bases, and 6 bases had no gene match. CDR3 bases: TGTGCCAGCAGCACAGGGGGCGAAGGGTATGGCTACACCTTC. It translates to CASSTGGEGYGYTF.

V gene TRBV7-8 combines with J gene TRBJ2-7; unclear D gene. The CDR3 has 14 amino acids. Trimming cost V 4 bases and J 6 bases, with 16 bases left between them. CDR1 and CDR2 (germline): SGHVS, FQNEAQ. CDR3 residues: CASSSNLASGEQYF. The CDR3 DNA sequence: TGTGCCAGCAGCTCCAACCTCGCTTCGGGCGAGCAGTACTTC.

This chain connects TRBV18 to TRBJ2-7, with D perhaps matching TRBD1 (6 bases). The CDR3 contains 13 residues. V lost 3 bases to trimming and J lost 2 bases, with 8 bases between them. The germline CDR1 and CDR2 sequences are KGHSH and LQKENI. CDR3 loop: CASSPTGTYEQYF. The CDR3 nucleotides read TGTGCCAGCTCACCGACAGGAACCTACGAGCAGTACTTC.

The CDR3, as DNA: TGTGCCAGCACTCCGGGACTAGTCGACAATGAGCAGTTCTTC. Translating it yields CASTPGLVDNEQFF. The gene calls are TRBV2 and TRBJ2-1; 8 nucleotides line up with TRBD2. CDR3 length equals 14 residues. J lost 5 bases, V lost 7 bases, and 7 bases had no gene match. Germline values: CDR1 SNHLY, CDR2 FYNNEI.

The chain employs TRBV7-2 and TRBJ2-3, with TRBD2 matching 10 bases. Per germline, CDR1 SGHTA and CDR2 FQGNSA. The trim removed 3 bases at V and 2 bases at J, leaving 2 bases unmatched. The CDR3 sequence is 15 residues long. CDR3 protein: CASSFTSGVTDTQYF. CDR3 bases: TGTGCCAGCAGCTTTACTAGCGGGGTCACAGATACGCAGTATTTT.

The chain combines TRBV19 with TRBJ2-7, with 12 bases fitting TRBD2. Per germline, CDR1 LNHDA and CDR2 SQIVND (reference sequence). The ends lost 6 bases at V and 5 bases at J; junction bases unmatched: 8. This CDR3 has 15 amino acids. CDR3 sequence (DNA): TGTGCCAGTAGCCTGACTAGCGGGAGAAGTCACGAGCAGTACTTC. Encoded protein: CASSLTSGRSHEQYF.

CDR3 region: CASSLTVAGEQFF. The CDR3 DNA is TGTGCCAGCAGCTTGACGGTAGCCGGTGAGCAGTTCTTC. This chain joins TRBV5-4 and TRBJ2-1; no firm D call. This CDR3 is 13 amino acids long. Germline loops: CDR1 SGHNT, CDR2 YYREEE (reference sequence). With 1 base removed from V and 9 bases from J, the gap between germline ends came to 11 bases.

The V gene is TRBV5-3, the J gene TRBJ2-5; D is perhaps TRBD1 or TRBD2 (5 bases each). TRBV5-3 is recorded as an ORF, its role being uncertain. The germline V and J ends were trimmed by 0 bases and 4 bases, with 13 bases remaining between them. The CDR3 spans 15 residues. CDR3: CARSLVYQGRETQYF. CDR3 sequence (DNA): TGTGCCAGAAGCTTGGTTTACCAGGGACGAGAGACCCAGTACTTC.

The chain uses TRBV9 and TRBJ2-7; 7 bases line up with TRBD1. Germline V gives CDR1 SGDLS, CDR2 YYNGEE. V was clipped by 3 bases and J by 2 bases; unmatched bases: 8. The CDR3 is 15 residues long. The CDR3 DNA reads as TGTGCCAGCAGCGGAGCCGGGACAGAGCCCTACGAGCAGTACTTC. Encoded protein: CASSGAGTEPYEQYF.

This chain joins TRBV30 and TRBJ2-7; D is possibly TRBD2 (5 bases). Looked up from germline, CDR1 is GTSNPN and CDR2 is SVGIG (reference sequence). Trimming took 3 bases from V and 1 from J, leaving 22 bases between them. There are 17 residues in the CDR3. CDR3 sequence (DNA): TGTGCCTGGAGCCAAGGCATGAGGGTTAAGAAGTCCTACGAGCAGTACTTC. As protein: CAWSQGMRVKKSYEQYF.

This rearrangement joins TRBV7-2 to TRBJ1-4; D not certain. V shed 2 bases and J shed 8 bases, with 12 bases lying between them. The germline V gene has CDR1 SGHTA and CDR2 FQGNSA. The CDR3 length is 14 residues. The DNA of the CDR3 is TGTGCCAGCAGCTTAACCCAATTAGGAGAAAAACTGTTTTTT. Amino acid sequence: CASSLTQLGEKLFF.

This chain connects TRBV9 to TRBJ2-7; D is unresolved. The ends were cut back, 3 bases at V and 3 bases at J, with 13 bases in the middle. The CDR3 contains 14 residues. Germline V gives CDR1 SGDLS, CDR2 YYNGEE. The CDR3 region has the DNA TGTGCCAGCAGCGAACGATCCGGGTACTACGAGCAGTACTTC. Its protein is CASSERSGYYEQYF.